These 28 T cell receptor beta chains originate from one sample sequenced in a study of neoadjuvant anti-PD-1 for oral cavity cancer. Profiling relied on immunoSEQ multiplex PCR, and the TCRdb table lists in-frame clones only, not all of them. Of tens of thousands of clones in the sample, roughly three quarters are singletons; the top ten hold around 2.6%. This material consisted of PBMCs, taken before nivolumab (anti-PD-1) treatment. The receptors derive from a person between 40 and 85 years old with oral cavity squamous cell carcinoma.

The chain links TRBV5-6 to TRBJ2-3; D gene uncertain. Germline values: CDR1 SGHDT, CDR2 YYEEEE. Trimming cost V 5 bases and J 1 base, with 8 bases left between them. This CDR3 has 13 amino acids. The CDR3 sequence: CASRTEGTDTQYF. The CDR3 region has the DNA TGTGCCAGCAGAACCGAGGGCACAGATACGCAGTATTTT.

The rearrangement uses TRBV7-9 and TRBJ1-1; 9 nucleotides agree with TRBD1. From germline, CDR1 is SEHNR and CDR2 FQNEAQ (reference sequence). This CDR3 is 17 amino acids long. The trim removed 5 bases at V and 0 bases at J, leaving 10 bases unmatched. The CDR3 DNA reads as TGTGCCAGCAGCCTCGTCCCGGGACAGGGAATGAACACTGAAGCTTTCTTT. This sequence encodes CASSLVPGQGMNTEAFF.

J is TRBJ2-3 and V is TRBV6-1, with a tentative D call TRBD2 (5 bases). CDR1 MNHNS and CDR2 SASEGT come from the germline V gene. V shed 11 bases and J shed 1 base, with 13 bases lying between them. The CDR3 is 13 amino acids. CDR3 region: CALSWRGTDTQYF. The CDR3 region has the DNA TGTGCCCTCAGCTGGCGGGGCACAGATACGCAGTATTTT.

The J gene is TRBJ2-1, the V gene TRBV4-1; no firm D call. This CDR3 spans 10 amino acids. CDR1 is MGHRA and CDR2 is YSYEKL in the germline V gene. Trimming stripped 10 bases from V and 6 bases from J, with 7 bases between. The CDR3 DNA is TGCGCCACCGACTCCAATGAGCAGTTCTTC. Amino acids: CATDSNEQFF.

This rearrangement joins TRBV30 to TRBJ1-2; TRBD1 might be the D (6 bases). This CDR3 comprises 14 residues. The V end lost 5 bases, the J end lost 9 bases, and 22 bases lay between the germline ends. The germline CDR1 and CDR2 sequences are GTSNPN and SVGIG (reference sequence). The CDR3 coding sequence is TGTGCCTGGGGTCCCCGGGGGACACGAGGGCGCTACACCTTC. Translating gives CAWGPRGTRGRYTF.

The rearrangement links TRBV6-5 to TRBJ1-4, with D hard to call. Germline lookup yields CDR1 MNHEY and CDR2 SVGAGI. This CDR3 region has 12 residues. Trimming shortened V by 8 bases and J by 5 bases, and 9 bases separated the two germline ends. The CDR3 loop reads CASGISNEKLFF. The DNA for the CDR3 is TGTGCCAGCGGAATCAGCAATGAAAAACTGTTTTTT.

This chain uses TRBV7-3 with TRBJ2-6, with 7 bases lining up with TRBD2. The CDR3 spans 17 residues. J was trimmed by 0 bases and V by 6 bases; bases with no gene match: 8. The germline gives CDR1 SGHTA, CDR2 FQGTGA. The CDR3 reads CASSGGGPSSGANVLTF. The CDR3 DNA follows: TGTGCCAGCAGTGGGGGGGGTCCCAGCTCTGGGGCCAACGTCCTGACTTTC.

J is TRBJ2-1 and V is TRBV29-1; 7 bases agree with TRBD2. Germline lookup yields CDR1 SQVTM and CDR2 ANQGSEA. The V segment lost 1 base and the J segment 1 base; nucleotides outside the gene matches: 4. The CDR3 sequence is 15 residues long. The CDR3 DNA sequence: TGCAGCGTTGAAGGGGGTAGCGGGTCCTACAATGAGCAGTTCTTC. This encodes CSVEGGSGSYNEQFF.

The J gene is TRBJ1-2, the V gene TRBV2; 9 bases agree with TRBD1. The CDR3 extends over 14 amino acids. With V trimmed by 5 bases and J by 4 bases, 5 bases remained unmatched. Germline V lookup: CDR1 SNHLY, CDR2 FYNNEI. The CDR3 here is CASSYGTGSYGYTF. The CDR3, as DNA: TGTGCCAGCAGTTACGGGACAGGGTCCTATGGCTACACCTTC.

The rearrangement links TRBV7-9 to TRBJ1-6; D is ambiguous. The germline V gene has CDR1 SEHNR and CDR2 FQNEAQ (reference sequence). Trimming stripped 3 bases from V and 11 bases from J, with 8 bases between. This CDR3 spans 12 amino acids. The CDR3 reads CASSLPLAPLHF. CDR3 coding DNA: TGTGCCAGCAGCTTGCCGTTGGCACCCCTCCACTTT.

The rearrangement joins TRBV11-2 to TRBJ2-7, with TRBD2 matching 9 bases. There are 16 residues in the CDR3. Germline V CDR1 and CDR2: SGHAT, FQNNGV. V gave up 1 base and J gave up 2 bases; unmatched junction bases: 6. This CDR3 is CASSLAQRGAPYEQYF. DNA of the CDR3: TGTGCCAGCAGCTTAGCCCAGCGGGGGGCCCCCTACGAGCAGTACTTC.

The chain is built from TRBV5-1 and TRBJ1-1; a possible D gene is TRBD1 (6 bases). The CDR3 length is 14 residues. Germline CDR1 SGHRS, CDR2 YFSETQ. Trimming shortened V by 0 bases and J by 6 bases, and 12 bases separated the two germline ends. DNA for the CDR3: TGCGCCAGCAGCTTGGTTCCGGGGGCCGCTGAAGCTTTCTTT. Its translation is CASSLVPGAAEAFF.

This sequence joins TRBV5-6 and TRBJ1-5, with D tentatively TRBD1 (6 bases). Germline V gives CDR1 SGHDT, CDR2 YYEEEE. The CDR3 extends over 16 amino acids. V lost 2 bases and J 3 bases, leaving 15 bases between the germline ends. The CDR3 loop is CASSLRTAGDNQPQHF. In DNA form, the CDR3 reads TGTGCCAGCAGCTTAAGAACGGCAGGGGACAATCAGCCCCAGCATTTT.

CDR3 sequence (DNA): TGTGCCAGCAGCCAAGAATGGGGAGGGAGCTCCTACGAGCAGTACTTC. Its translation: CASSQEWGGSSYEQYF. The chain is built from TRBV14 and TRBJ2-7; 7 bases line up with TRBD2. The germline CDR1 and CDR2 sequences are SGHDN and FVKESK. This CDR3 has 16 residues. J gave up 0 bases and V 0 bases, and 5 bases lay outside the gene matches.

This chain uses TRBV30 with TRBJ2-7, with 11 bases matching TRBD2. CDR1 and CDR2 from the germline V gene are GTSNPN and SVGIG (reference sequence). V shed 3 bases, J shed 1 base, and the junction held 11 bases outside the gene matches. The CDR3 covers 17 residues. CDR3 nucleotides: TGTGCCTGGAGAACCACCGGGACTAGCGGACGTTCCTACGAGCAGTACTTC. Translating gives CAWRTTGTSGRSYEQYF.

The chain couples TRBV28 to TRBJ2-7; TRBD2 matches 11 bases. The CDR3 spans 14 residues. V dropped 6 bases and J dropped 4; count of bases not matched to a gene: 5. Germline CDR1 MDHEN, CDR2 SYDVKM. The CDR3 nucleotides read TGTGCCAGCAGCCCTAGCGGGAGGCGGTACGAGCAGTACTTC. This gives the protein CASSPSGRRYEQYF.

The chain joins TRBV7-9 to TRBJ2-7, with 10 bases fitting TRBD1. From germline, CDR1 is SEHNR and CDR2 FQNEAQ (reference sequence). The CDR3 is 15 residues long. The V gene end was trimmed by 4 bases and the J gene end by 9 bases; junction bases not matched to a gene: 12. The CDR3 is CASSSSIWTGGGQYF. DNA for the CDR3: TGTGCCAGCAGCTCCTCTATATGGACAGGGGGAGGGCAGTACTTC. The whole variable domain, filled in from reference TRBV7-9 and TRBJ2-7, reads DTGVSQNPRHKITKRGQNVTFRCDPISEHNRLYWYRQTLGQGPEFLTYFQNEAQLEKSRLLSDRFSAERPKGSFSTLEIQRTEQGDSAMYLCASSSSIWTGGGQYFGPGTRLTVT.

The chain is built from TRBV2 and TRBJ1-5; 9 bases match TRBD1. Germline CDR1 SNHLY, CDR2 FYNNEI. The length of the CDR3 is 14 residues. After removal of 8 bases from V and 4 bases from J, the junction contained 6 bases not matched to a gene. The DNA for the CDR3 is TGTGCCAGCGACGGACAGGGGAGGAATCAGCCCCAGCATTTT. Amino acids: CASDGQGRNQPQHF.

This chain connects TRBV19 to TRBJ1-6; 9 positions agree with TRBD1. Trimming cost V 6 bases and J 10 bases; bases outside gene matches: 7. Germline-derived CDR1 and CDR2 are LNHDA and SQIVND (reference sequence). The CDR3 length is 14 residues. CDR3 bases: TGTGCCAGTAGCCTGGGACAGGGAATCTCACCCCTCCACTTT. Its translation is CASSLGQGISPLHF.

The rearrangement links TRBV28 to TRBJ1-4; 11 bases match TRBD1. This CDR3 is built from 15 residues. The V segment lost 5 bases and the J segment 10 bases; nucleotides outside the gene matches: 9. The germline CDR1 and CDR2 sequences are MDHEN and SYDVKM. The CDR3 protein is CASSPPDRGLGKLFF. The CDR3, as DNA: TGTGCCAGCAGTCCACCGGACAGGGGGCTCGGAAAACTGTTTTTT. Full variable domain (outside the CDR3, taken from reference TRBV28 and TRBJ1-4): DVKVTQSSRYLVKRTGEKVFLECVQDMDHENMFWYRQDPGLGLRLIYFSYDVKMKEKGDIPEGYSVSREKKERFSLILESASTNQTSMYLCASSPPDRGLGKLFFGSGTQLSVL.

This chain joins TRBV5-1 and TRBJ2-7; D may correspond to TRBD1 or TRBD2 (5 bases each). The CDR3 totals 13 residues. CDR1 is SGHRS, CDR2 YFSETQ, per germline. Trimming took 6 bases from V and 1 from J, leaving 11 bases between them. The CDR3 DNA sequence: TGCGCCAGCATCGGGGACGGATCCTACGAGCAGTACTTC. This encodes CASIGDGSYEQYF.

This clone was seen a few times. The genes are TRBV2 and TRBJ2-7, with D possibly being TRBD1 (5 bases). The CDR3 spans 12 residues. Trimming shortened V by 8 bases and J by 3 bases, and 11 bases separated the two germline ends. Germline CDR1 and CDR2: SNHLY and FYNNEI. The CDR3 spells CASRGANYEQYF. CDR3 DNA sequence: TGTGCCAGCCGTGGGGCAAACTACGAGCAGTACTTC.

This clone was detected a few times. The chain joins TRBV7-2 to TRBJ1-6; unclear D gene. Germline CDR1 SGHTA, CDR2 FQGNSA. Trimming took off 1 base at V and 4 bases at J, with 5 bases between the two ends. This CDR3 is built from 14 residues. The CDR3 nucleotides are TGTGCCAGCAGCTTAGGACGGTATAATTCACCCCTCCACTTT. It translates to CASSLGRYNSPLHF.

The V gene is TRBV28, the J gene TRBJ1-1; tentatively, D is TRBD1 (6 bases). Trimming took off 7 bases at V and 5 bases at J, with 17 bases between the two ends. Germline loops: CDR1 MDHEN, CDR2 SYDVKM. The CDR3 loop spans 14 amino acids. The CDR3 DNA is TGTGCCAGCATCCCGTCGGGGGGCGTAACTGAAGCTTTCTTT. This codes for CASIPSGGVTEAFF.

The J gene is TRBJ2-3, the V gene TRBV7-9; TRBD2 aligns across 7 bases. V lost 7 bases, J lost 6 bases, and 7 bases stayed unmatched. CDR1 and CDR2 from the germline V gene are SEHNR and FQNEAQ (reference sequence). This CDR3 is 13 amino acids long. DNA for the CDR3: TGTGCCAGCAACCTGGACGGGAGGGATACGCAGTATTTT. It yields the protein CASNLDGRDTQYF.

The rearrangement joins TRBV13 to TRBJ1-2, with D tentatively TRBD1 (5 bases). The germline V gene has CDR1 PRHDT and CDR2 FYEKMQ (reference sequence). The CDR3 extends over 17 amino acids. The V end was cut by 3 bases, the J end by 2 bases, with 19 bases between. The CDR3 sequence is CASSLWGGTASNYGYTF. The CDR3 DNA reads TGTGCCAGCAGCTTGTGGGGCGGGACGGCTTCGAACTATGGCTACACCTTC.

This rearrangement joins TRBV5-6 to TRBJ1-5; D may be TRBD1 (5 bases). The CDR3 consists of 13 residues. Germline V gives CDR1 SGHDT, CDR2 YYEEEE. Trimming took off 1 base at V and 4 bases at J, with 6 bases between the two ends. The CDR3 bases are TGTGCCAGCAGCTTGCCAGGGAATCAGCCCCAGCATTTT. Protein: CASSLPGNQPQHF.

V gene TRBV6-5 combines with J gene TRBJ2-1; TRBD2 aligns across 11 bases. This CDR3 region has 16 residues. The V gene's germline CDR1 is MNHEY and CDR2 SVGAGI. The V and J ends lost 2 bases and 6 bases, in that order; junction bases with no gene match: 6. CDR3 bases: TGTGCCAGCAGTTACCGAATAGCGGGAGGGATCAATGAGCAGTTCTTC. Translating it yields CASSYRIAGGINEQFF.